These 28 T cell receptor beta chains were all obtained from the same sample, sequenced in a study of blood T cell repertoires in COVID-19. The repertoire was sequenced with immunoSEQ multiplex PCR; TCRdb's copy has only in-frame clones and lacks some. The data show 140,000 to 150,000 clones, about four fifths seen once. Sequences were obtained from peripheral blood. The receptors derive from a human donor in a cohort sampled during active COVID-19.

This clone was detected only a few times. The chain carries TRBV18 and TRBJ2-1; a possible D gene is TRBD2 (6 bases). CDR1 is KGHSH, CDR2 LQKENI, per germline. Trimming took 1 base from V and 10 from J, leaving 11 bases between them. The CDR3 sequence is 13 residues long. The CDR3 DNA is TGTGCCAGCTCACCACACCCGGGGGACGAGCAGTTCTTC. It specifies CASSPHPGDEQFF.

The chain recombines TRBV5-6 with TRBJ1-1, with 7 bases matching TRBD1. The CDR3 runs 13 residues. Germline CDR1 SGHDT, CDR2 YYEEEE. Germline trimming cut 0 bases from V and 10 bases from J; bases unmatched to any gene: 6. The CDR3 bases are TGTGCCAGCAGCTTGGGTACAGGGGTAGGAGCTTTCTTT. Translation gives CASSLGTGVGAFF.

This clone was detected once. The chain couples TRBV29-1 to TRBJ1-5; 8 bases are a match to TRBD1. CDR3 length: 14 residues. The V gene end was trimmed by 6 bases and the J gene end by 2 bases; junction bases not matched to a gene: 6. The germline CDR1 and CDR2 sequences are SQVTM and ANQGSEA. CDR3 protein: CSVAGGLGNQPQHF. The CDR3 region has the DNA TGCAGCGTGGCAGGGGGCCTAGGCAATCAGCCCCAGCATTTT.

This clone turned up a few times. Here the CDR3 reads CASSESQRNQPQHF. DNA for the CDR3: TGTGCCAGCAGTGAATCTCAACGGAATCAGCCCCAGCATTTT. The rearrangement joins TRBV25-1 to TRBJ1-5; D gene uncertain. The CDR3 has 14 amino acids. Per the germline V gene, CDR1 is MGHDK and CDR2 is SYGVNS. V gave up 1 base and J gave up 4 bases, with 8 bases separating them.

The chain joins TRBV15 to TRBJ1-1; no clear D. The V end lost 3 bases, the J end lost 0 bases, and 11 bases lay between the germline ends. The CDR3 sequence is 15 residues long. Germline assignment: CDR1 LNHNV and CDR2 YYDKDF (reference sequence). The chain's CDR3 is CATSSFNTLNTEAFF. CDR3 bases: TGTGCCACCAGCAGTTTTAACACATTGAACACTGAAGCTTTCTTT.

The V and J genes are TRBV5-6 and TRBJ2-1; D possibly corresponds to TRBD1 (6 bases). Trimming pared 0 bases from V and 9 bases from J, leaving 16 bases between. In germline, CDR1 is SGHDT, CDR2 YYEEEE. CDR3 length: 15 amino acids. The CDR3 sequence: CASSLGTLRGGEQFF. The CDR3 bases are TGTGCCAGCAGCTTGGGGACTTTGAGAGGGGGTGAGCAGTTCTTC.

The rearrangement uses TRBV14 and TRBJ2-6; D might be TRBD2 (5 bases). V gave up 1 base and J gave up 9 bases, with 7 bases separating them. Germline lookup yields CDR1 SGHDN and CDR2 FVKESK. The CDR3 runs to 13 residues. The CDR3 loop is CASSQVGINVLTF. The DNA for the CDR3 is TGTGCCAGCAGCCAAGTCGGGATCAACGTCCTGACTTTC.

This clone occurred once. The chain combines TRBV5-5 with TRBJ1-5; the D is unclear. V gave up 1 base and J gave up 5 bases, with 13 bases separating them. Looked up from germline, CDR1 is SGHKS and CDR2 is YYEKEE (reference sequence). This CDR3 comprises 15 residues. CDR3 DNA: TGTGCCAGCAGCTTGAGCGTGGAATACCATCAGCCCCAGCATTTT. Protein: CASSLSVEYHQPQHF.

The CDR3 spells CASSLGLAGEYGEQFF. DNA of the CDR3: TGCGCCAGCAGCTTGGGGCTAGCGGGAGAATACGGTGAGCAGTTCTTC. V and J are TRBV5-1 and TRBJ2-1; 10 nucleotides line up with TRBD2. Looked up from germline, CDR1 is SGHRS and CDR2 is YFSETQ. The J segment lost 9 bases and the V segment lost 0 bases, leaving 9 bases of the junction unmatched. CDR3 size: 16 residues.

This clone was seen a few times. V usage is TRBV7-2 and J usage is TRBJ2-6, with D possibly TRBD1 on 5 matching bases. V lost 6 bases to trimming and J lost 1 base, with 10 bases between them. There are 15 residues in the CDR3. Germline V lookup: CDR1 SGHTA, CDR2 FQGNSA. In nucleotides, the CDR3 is TGTGCCAGCAGTAGGAAGGGGTCTGGGGCCAACGTCCTGACTTTC. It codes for CASSRKGSGANVLTF.

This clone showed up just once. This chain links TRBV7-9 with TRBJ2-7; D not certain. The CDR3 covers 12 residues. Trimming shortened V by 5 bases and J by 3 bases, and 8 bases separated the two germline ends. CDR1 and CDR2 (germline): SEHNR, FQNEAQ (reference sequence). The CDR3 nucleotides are TGTGCCAGCAGCGGCAATGGCTACGAGCAGTACGTC. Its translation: CASSGNGYEQYV.

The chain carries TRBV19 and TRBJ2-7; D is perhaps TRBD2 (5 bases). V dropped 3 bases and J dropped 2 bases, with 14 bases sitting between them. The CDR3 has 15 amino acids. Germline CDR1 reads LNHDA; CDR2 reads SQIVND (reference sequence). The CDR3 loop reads CASSIEAFGTYEQYV. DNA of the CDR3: TGTGCCAGTAGTATCGAAGCATTCGGGACCTACGAGCAGTACGTC.

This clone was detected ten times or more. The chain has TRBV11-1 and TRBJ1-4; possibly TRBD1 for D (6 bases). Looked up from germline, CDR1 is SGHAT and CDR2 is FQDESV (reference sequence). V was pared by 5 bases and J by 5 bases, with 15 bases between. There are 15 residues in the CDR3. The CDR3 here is CASSTQGSSNEKLFF. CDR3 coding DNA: TGTGCCAGCAGCACACAGGGTTCATCGAATGAAAAACTGTTTTTT.

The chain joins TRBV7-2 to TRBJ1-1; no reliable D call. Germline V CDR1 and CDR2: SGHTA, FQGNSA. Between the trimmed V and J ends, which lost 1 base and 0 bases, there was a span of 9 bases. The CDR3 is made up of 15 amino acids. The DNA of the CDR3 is TGTGCCAGCAGCTTAGGAGGAGTAATGAACACTGAAGCTTTCTTT. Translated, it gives CASSLGGVMNTEAFF.

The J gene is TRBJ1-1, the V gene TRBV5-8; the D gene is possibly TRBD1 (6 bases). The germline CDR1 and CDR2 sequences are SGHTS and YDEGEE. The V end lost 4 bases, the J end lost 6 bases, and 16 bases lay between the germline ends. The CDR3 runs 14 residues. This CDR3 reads CASSPGGRAAEAFF. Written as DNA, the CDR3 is TGTGCCAGCAGCCCGGGGGGCCGTGCCGCTGAAGCTTTCTTT.

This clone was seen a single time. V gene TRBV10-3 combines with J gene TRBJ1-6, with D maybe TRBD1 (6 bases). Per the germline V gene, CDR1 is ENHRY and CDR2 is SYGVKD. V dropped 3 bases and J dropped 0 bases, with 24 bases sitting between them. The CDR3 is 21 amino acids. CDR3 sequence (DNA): TGTGCCATCAGTGACTACCCGGGAGGGGGGGGAATTAGCTCCTATAATTCACCCCTCCACTTT. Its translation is CAISDYPGGGGISSYNSPLHF.

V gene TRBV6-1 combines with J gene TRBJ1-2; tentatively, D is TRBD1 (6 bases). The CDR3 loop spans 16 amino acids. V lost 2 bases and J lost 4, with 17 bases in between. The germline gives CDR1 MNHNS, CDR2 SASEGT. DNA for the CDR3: TGTGCCAGCAGTGAATTCGGGGGGCAACAGGGCTATGGCTACACCTTC. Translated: CASSEFGGQQGYGYTF.

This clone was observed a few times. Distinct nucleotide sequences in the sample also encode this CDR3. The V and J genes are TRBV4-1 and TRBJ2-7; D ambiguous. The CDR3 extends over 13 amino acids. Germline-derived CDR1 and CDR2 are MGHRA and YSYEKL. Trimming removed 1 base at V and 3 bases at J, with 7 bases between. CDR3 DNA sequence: TGCGCCAGCAGCCAAGTACCCGGCTACGAGCAGTACGTC. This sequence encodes CASSQVPGYEQYV.

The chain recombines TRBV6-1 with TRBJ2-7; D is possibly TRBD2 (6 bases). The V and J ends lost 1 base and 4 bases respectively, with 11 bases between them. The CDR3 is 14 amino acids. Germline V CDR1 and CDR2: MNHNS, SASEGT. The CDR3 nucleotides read TGTGCCAGCAGTGAAGGGTCAGGGACTTACGAGCAGTACGTC. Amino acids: CASSEGSGTYEQYV.

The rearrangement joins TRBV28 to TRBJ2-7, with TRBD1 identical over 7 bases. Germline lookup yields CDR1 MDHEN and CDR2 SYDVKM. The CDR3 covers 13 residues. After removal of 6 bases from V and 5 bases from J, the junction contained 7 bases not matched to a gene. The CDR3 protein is CASRPGTENEQYF. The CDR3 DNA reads TGTGCCAGCAGGCCCGGGACAGAAAACGAGCAGTACTTC. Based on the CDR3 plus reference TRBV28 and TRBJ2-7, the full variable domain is DVKVTQSSRYLVKRTGEKVFLECVQDMDHENMFWYRQDPGLGLRLIYFSYDVKMKEKGDIPEGYSVSREKKERFSLILESASTNQTSMYLCASRPGTENEQYFGPGTRLTVT.

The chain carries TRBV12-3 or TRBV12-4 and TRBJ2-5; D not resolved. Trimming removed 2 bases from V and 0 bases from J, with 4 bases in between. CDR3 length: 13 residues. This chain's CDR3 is CASSLPYQETQYF. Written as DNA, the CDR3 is TGTGCCAGCAGTTTACCGTACCAAGAGACCCAGTACTTC.

The CDR3 DNA is TGTGCCAGCAGTGAATCCACAGGTTGGAATGAGCAGTTCTTC. It translates to CASSESTGWNEQFF. V gene TRBV25-1 combines with J gene TRBJ2-1; perhaps TRBD1 as D (5 bases). Between the trimmed V and J ends, which lost 1 base and 7 bases, there was a span of 11 bases. Germline-derived CDR1 and CDR2 are MGHDK and SYGVNS. This CDR3 is built from 14 residues.

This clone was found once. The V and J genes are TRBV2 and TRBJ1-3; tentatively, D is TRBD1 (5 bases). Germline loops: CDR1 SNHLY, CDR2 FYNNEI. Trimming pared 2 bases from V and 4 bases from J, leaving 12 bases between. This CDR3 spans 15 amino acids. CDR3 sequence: CASSESGVRGNTIYF. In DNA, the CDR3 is TGTGCCAGCAGTGAATCGGGGGTGCGGGGAAACACCATATATTTT.

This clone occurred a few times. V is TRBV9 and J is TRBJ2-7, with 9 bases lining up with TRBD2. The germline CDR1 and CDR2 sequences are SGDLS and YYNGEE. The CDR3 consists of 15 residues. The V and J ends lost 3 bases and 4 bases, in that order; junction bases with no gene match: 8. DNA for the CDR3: TGTGCCAGCAGCGGAGGCCTAGCGGGGATGTACGAGCAGTACTTC. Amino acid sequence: CASSGGLAGMYEQYF.

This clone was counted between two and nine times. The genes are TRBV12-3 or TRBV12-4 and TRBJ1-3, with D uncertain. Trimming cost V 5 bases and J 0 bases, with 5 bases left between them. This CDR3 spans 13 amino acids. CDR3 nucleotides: TGTGCCAGCAGTGCGGGCTCTGGAAACACCATATATTTT. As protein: CASSAGSGNTIYF.

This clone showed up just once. This chain's CDR3 is CASSVAGGTYEQYF. Written as DNA, the CDR3 is TGTGCCAGCAGCGTAGCAGGGGGCACGTACGAGCAGTACTTC. This chain connects TRBV9 to TRBJ2-7, with 8 bases matching TRBD1. This CDR3 comprises 14 residues. Germline V CDR1 and CDR2: SGDLS, YYNGEE. Losses at the gene ends were 0 bases for V and 4 bases for J; bases not matched to a gene: 3.

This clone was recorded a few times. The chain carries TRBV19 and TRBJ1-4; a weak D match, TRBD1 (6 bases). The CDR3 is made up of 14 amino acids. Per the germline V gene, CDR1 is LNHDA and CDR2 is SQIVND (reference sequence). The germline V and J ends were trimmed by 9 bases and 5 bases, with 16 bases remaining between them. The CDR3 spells CASNPGHTNEKLFF. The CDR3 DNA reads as TGTGCCAGCAACCCGGGACATACCAATGAAAAACTGTTTTTT.

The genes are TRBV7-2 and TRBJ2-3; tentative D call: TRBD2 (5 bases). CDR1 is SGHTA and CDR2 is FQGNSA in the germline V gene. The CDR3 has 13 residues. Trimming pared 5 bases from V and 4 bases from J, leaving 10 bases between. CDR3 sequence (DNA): TGTGCCAGCAGCCGGAGGAGCCCAGATACGCAGTATTTT. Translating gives CASSRRSPDTQYF.